This T cell receptor beta chain was documented in a study of T cells in Graves' hyperthyroidism and ophthalmopathy. This clonotype was detected ten times or more. Between the trimmed V and J ends, which lost 2 bases and 0 bases, there was a span of 14 bases. The germline CDR1 and CDR2 sequences are SGDLS and YYNGEE. The CDR3 has 16 amino acids. Template material for amplifying TCR beta CDR3 regions consisted of RNA transcripts. First-round RT-PCR targeting the TCR CDR3 was performed with the HTBI primer set. TCRdb passed the multiplex PCR reads through MiXCR, listing each CDR3 protein once. The sample includes approximately 600,000 distinct CDR3 sequences, about 14% seen only once; the top ten take around 4.5%.

This sequence was found in a middle-aged woman with Graves' ophthalmopathy. The chain combines TRBV9 with TRBJ1-1; tentatively, D is TRBD1 (5 bases). Source material: blood. CDR3 protein: CASSVYQGEMNTEAFF. In DNA form, the CDR3 reads TGTGCCAGCAGCGTTTATCAGGGAGAGATGAACACTGAAGCTTTCTTT.